This section outlines one T cell receptor beta chain sequence together with its context. What it binds is not known. Some clones are missing from TCRdb's copy, which holds only in-frame ones; the method was immunoSEQ multiplex PCR. The sample has 64,000 or so clones; around 68% are singletons. CDR3 size: 15 residues. Germline trimming cut 5 bases from V and 1 base from J; bases unmatched to any gene: 6. Per the germline V gene, CDR1 is MGHRA and CDR2 is YSYEKL. This entry belongs to a study of radiotherapy plus CTLA-4 blockade in lung cancer. Study-level findings and limits: How blood T cell clones changed early, along with interferon-beta, reportedly forecast response best.

This specimen was peripheral blood, taken from a patient treated with radiotherapy plus ipilimumab. The clonotype originates from a human donor with non-small cell lung cancer whose response to radiotherapy plus ipilimumab could not be evaluated. The gene calls are TRBV4-1 and TRBJ1-1, with 8 positions matching TRBD1. As DNA, the CDR3 is TGCGCCAGCAGCGACCGGACAGGGAGGAACACTGAAGCTTTCTTT. It codes for CASSDRTGRNTEAFF.